These 22 T cell receptor beta chains share one sample of origin, sequenced in a study of T cell responses to AZD1222 COVID-19 vaccine. Sequenced by immunoSEQ multiplex PCR; TCRdb stores in-frame clones only, minus some. The repertoire includes about 79,000 clones, about 84% of them detected once, and roughly a fifth sits in the top ten. Specimen: peripheral blood, collected on day 0 of AZD1222 vaccination. All receptors come from an adult in good health.

The chain links TRBV6-5 to TRBJ1-3; D is possibly TRBD1 (5 bases). The CDR3 length is 15 residues. Per germline, CDR1 MNHEY and CDR2 SVGAGI. V lost 6 bases, J lost 0 bases, and 12 bases lay in between. The CDR3 DNA reads TGTGCCAGCAGGGAGACAGCGAACTCTGGAAACACCATATATTTT. Translation gives CASRETANSGNTIYF.

This CDR3 reads CASRATGRNNSPLHF. The CDR3 DNA follows: TGTGCCAGCAGGGCGACAGGGAGAAATAATTCACCCCTCCACTTT. The gene calls are TRBV28 and TRBJ1-6, with 7 bases that match TRBD1. The germline CDR1 and CDR2 sequences are MDHEN and SYDVKM. Unmatched junction bases numbered 7, after V lost 6 bases and J lost 5 bases. The CDR3 is 15 residues long.

This clone occurred a few times. The chain couples TRBV5-1 to TRBJ2-7, with D perhaps TRBD1 or TRBD2 (5 bases each). The CDR3 extends over 16 amino acids. Trimming removed 0 bases from V and 6 bases from J, with 19 bases in between. Germline loops: CDR1 SGHRS, CDR2 YFSETQ. CDR3 in amino acids: CASSLALSSRDPEQYF. DNA for the CDR3: TGCGCCAGCAGCTTGGCCCTCTCTAGCAGGGATCCCGAGCAGTACTTC. Combining the CDR3 with reference TRBV5-1 and TRBJ2-7 gives the whole variable domain KAGVTQTPRYLIKTRGQQVTLSCSPISGHRSVSWYQQTPGQGLQFLFEYFSETQRNKGNFPGRFSGRQFSNSRSEMNVSTLELGDSALYLCASSLALSSRDPEQYFGPGTRLTVT.

The chain carries TRBV4-2 and TRBJ2-6; D ambiguous. This CDR3 has 15 amino acids. Deletions cut 4 bases from V and 1 base from J, with 8 bases between. The V gene's germline CDR1 is LGHNA and CDR2 YNFKEQ. In DNA form, the CDR3 reads TGTGCCAGCAGCCGAGGAGTTTCTGGGGCCAACGTCCTGACTTTC. It yields the protein CASSRGVSGANVLTF.

The chain uses TRBV19 and TRBJ1-1; tentatively, D is TRBD1 (6 bases). Looked up from germline, CDR1 is LNHDA and CDR2 is SQIVND (reference sequence). The CDR3 loop spans 16 amino acids. V was trimmed by 5 bases and J by 0 bases, leaving 16 bases between them. The CDR3 DNA follows: TGTGCCAGTAGTCTAACCGAACAGGGAATGAACACTGAAGCTTTCTTT. Amino acid sequence: CASSLTEQGMNTEAFF.

V is TRBV7-9 and J is TRBJ1-5; D uncertain. This CDR3 region has 14 residues. The V gene's germline CDR1 is SEHNR and CDR2 FQNEAQ (reference sequence). The ends were cut back, 3 bases at V and 3 bases at J, with 9 bases in the middle. The CDR3 spells CASSLIGDNQPQHF. Here the CDR3 DNA reads TGTGCCAGCAGCTTGATAGGTGACAATCAGCCCCAGCATTTT. The full variable domain, with the rest looked up from reference TRBV7-9 and TRBJ1-5, is DTGVSQNPRHKITKRGQNVTFRCDPISEHNRLYWYRQTLGQGPEFLTYFQNEAQLEKSRLLSDRFSAERPKGSFSTLEIQRTEQGDSAMYLCASSLIGDNQPQHFGDGTRLSIL.

This clone was seen a handful of times. V usage is TRBV6-2 or TRBV6-3 and J usage is TRBJ1-2, with a possible D match to TRBD1 (5 bases). CDR3 length: 15 residues. Germline V gene sequence: CDR1 MNHEY, CDR2 SVGEGT. The germline V and J ends were trimmed by 2 bases and 3 bases, with 13 bases remaining between them. The CDR3 DNA follows: TGTGCCAGCAGTTACGGCGGGGGTTTGCACTATGGCTACACCTTC. This encodes CASSYGGGLHYGYTF.

This sequence joins TRBV19 and TRBJ2-2; D possibly corresponds to TRBD1 (5 bases). Germline V gene lookup returns CDR1 LNHDA and CDR2 SQIVND (reference sequence). The CDR3 contains 15 residues. Between the trimmed V and J ends, which lost 0 bases and 4 bases, there was a span of 9 bases. CDR3 DNA sequence: TGTGCCAGTAGTATAGATTCAGGGTTCACCGGGGAGCTGTTTTTT. Translated: CASSIDSGFTGELFF.

Only a few counts were recorded for this clone. The V gene is TRBV30, the J gene TRBJ2-2, with 8 nucleotides matching TRBD1. The CDR3 is 14 amino acids. Germline V gene lookup returns CDR1 GTSNPN and CDR2 SVGIG (reference sequence). V lost 8 bases and J lost 1; bases outside the gene matches: 6. This CDR3 is CAGLGQVNTGELFF. DNA for the CDR3: TGTGCCGGATTGGGACAGGTGAACACCGGGGAGCTGTTTTTT.

The table lists this clone with a count of one. The V gene is TRBV6-5, the J gene TRBJ1-1; no reliable D call. V was cut by 6 bases and J by 1 base, with 9 bases left in between. This CDR3 has 13 amino acids. Germline-derived CDR1 and CDR2 are MNHEY and SVGAGI. The CDR3 spells CASRPPKNTEAFF. CDR3 nucleotides: TGTGCCAGCAGGCCCCCCAAGAACACTGAAGCTTTCTTT.

CDR3 in amino acids: CASSDADRGLSGYTF. In DNA, the CDR3 is TGTGCCAGCAGTGATGCGGACAGGGGGCTGTCGGGCTACACCTTC. V gene TRBV2 combines with J gene TRBJ1-2, with 11 positions matching TRBD1. The CDR3 runs to 15 residues. With V trimmed by 3 bases and J by 8 bases, 8 bases remained unmatched. Germline CDR1 reads SNHLY; CDR2 reads FYNNEI.

The chain joins TRBV2 to TRBJ1-4; D possibly corresponds to TRBD1 (5 bases). The CDR3 contains 14 residues. The V end was cut by 1 base, the J end by 8 bases, with 11 bases between. Germline CDR1 and CDR2: SNHLY and FYNNEI. CDR3 protein: CASSEGWGREKLFF. The CDR3 DNA is TGTGCCAGCAGTGAAGGCTGGGGCAGGGAAAAACTGTTTTTT.

The rearrangement uses TRBV6-6 and TRBJ1-5; weak D call: TRBD1 (5 bases). The germline V gene has CDR1 MNHNY and CDR2 SVGAGI (reference sequence). The CDR3 spans 16 residues. Trimming took off 4 bases at V and 3 bases at J, with 16 bases between the two ends. As DNA, the CDR3 is TGTGCCAGCAGTTCGGGGGAGGGACGGTTCAATCAGCCCCAGCATTTT. Translation: CASSSGEGRFNQPQHF.

This clone appeared a single time. This chain joins TRBV7-8 and TRBJ1-6; TRBD1 matches at 12 bases. CDR1 is SGHVS and CDR2 is FQNEAQ in the germline V gene. Unmatched junction bases numbered 8, after V lost 5 bases and J lost 6 bases. The CDR3 covers 17 residues. CDR3 in DNA: TGTGCCAGCAGCCTAGGGGACAGGGGGCTTTCTAATTCACCCCTCCACTTT. It yields the protein CASSLGDRGLSNSPLHF.

This clone was seen only once. This chain links TRBV4-1 with TRBJ2-5; 11 bases align to TRBD2. Trimming removed 2 bases from V and 1 base from J; junction bases left unmatched: 3. The germline gives CDR1 MGHRA, CDR2 YSYEKL. This CDR3 is built from 16 residues. This CDR3 reads CASSQTTSGGQETQYF. The CDR3 DNA sequence: TGCGCCAGCAGCCAAACAACTAGCGGGGGCCAAGAGACCCAGTACTTC.

The V call is TRBV18, the J call TRBJ2-1, with 11 bases matching TRBD2. CDR3 length: 16 residues. The germline CDR1 and CDR2 sequences are KGHSH and LQKENI. With V trimmed by 4 bases and J by 6 bases, 8 bases remained unmatched. The CDR3 DNA reads TGTGCCAGCTCACTAGGACTAGCGGGCGTGGGCAATGAGCAGTTCTTC. Its protein product is CASSLGLAGVGNEQFF.

The chain has TRBV4-2 and TRBJ1-5; D not resolved. This CDR3 has 16 residues. The V gene's germline CDR1 is LGHNA and CDR2 YNFKEQ. V was trimmed by 0 bases and J by 7 bases, leaving 16 bases between them. The chain's CDR3 is CASSQDFPEWAQPQHF. CDR3 nucleotides: TGTGCCAGCAGCCAAGATTTTCCTGAGTGGGCCCAGCCCCAGCATTTT.

This chain connects TRBV2 to TRBJ2-1, with TRBD2 matching over 11 bases. V was clipped by 2 bases and J by 9 bases; unmatched bases: 6. The germline gives CDR1 SNHLY, CDR2 FYNNEI. The CDR3 is made up of 15 amino acids. For the CDR3, the DNA is TGTGCCAGCAGTGAATTTCTAGCGGGAGGCGGTGAGCAGTTCTTC. It translates to CASSEFLAGGGEQFF.

This sequence joins TRBV11-1 and TRBJ2-1; TRBD2 aligns across 12 bases. This CDR3 is built from 15 residues. The germline CDR1 and CDR2 sequences are SGHAT and FQDESV (reference sequence). J gave up 7 bases and V 6 bases, and 7 bases lay outside the gene matches. The CDR3 here is CASSLLAGGGNEQFF. The CDR3 DNA reads as TGTGCCAGCAGTCTCCTAGCGGGAGGGGGTAATGAGCAGTTCTTC.

This clone was seen just once. V usage is TRBV21-1 and J usage is TRBJ2-7; TRBD1, as called in the table, went unchecked against the DNA. TRBV21-1 represents a pseudogene. CDR3 length: 13 residues. The CDR3 DNA follows: TGTGCCAGCAGCAGGGGCGGCTCCTACGAGCAGTACTTC. Its protein is CASSRGGSYEQYF.

Concerning this clone: At the DNA level, this CDR3 is encoded by other sequences in the same sample as well. The rearrangement uses TRBV5-1 and TRBJ1-1, with 8 bases lining up with TRBD1. The J segment lost 3 bases and the V segment lost 2 bases, leaving 3 bases of the junction unmatched. This CDR3 region has 14 residues. CDR1 and CDR2 from the germline V gene are SGHRS and YFSETQ. DNA for the CDR3: TGCGCCAGCAGCTTAACAGGGGGTGACACTGAAGCTTTCTTT. Translated: CASSLTGGDTEAFF.

The rearrangement uses TRBV5-4 and TRBJ1-1; 10 nucleotides line up with TRBD1. This CDR3 region has 16 residues. The ends lost 3 bases at V and 0 bases at J; junction bases unmatched: 5. Germline V gene lookup returns CDR1 SGHNT and CDR2 YYREEE (reference sequence). The CDR3 is CASSSWTGGMNTEAFF. The CDR3 DNA reads as TGTGCCAGCAGCTCTTGGACAGGGGGGATGAACACTGAAGCTTTCTTT.